These 9 T cell receptor beta chains share one sample of origin, sequenced in a study of a mutant IDH1 vaccine in newly diagnosed glioma. These receptors are not linked to any known antigen. TCRdb keeps only in-frame clones here, not all; method: immunoSEQ multiplex PCR. The table records 60,000 to 65,000 clones, roughly 79% of them present only once. Time point given: week 35, safety follow-up. Mutant IDH1 20-mer peptide, at 300 ug, made up each vaccine dose, with topical imiquimod. Sequencing used PBMCs, obtained from a glioma patient whose treatment included an IDH1 peptide vaccine. Receptor source: a man in his forties with glioma.

With regard to this clone: At one end, the junction sequence differs from germline, possibly due to a read error. J is TRBJ2-1 and V is TRBV27; 9 nucleotides align to TRBD2. Germline-derived CDR1 and CDR2 are MNHEY and SMNVEV (reference sequence). This CDR3 is built from 12 residues. CDR3 amino acids: CASIGWREGLIF. The DNA of the CDR3 is TGTGCCAGCATAGGATGGCGGGAGGGCCTGATCTTC.

This clone was recorded a few times. The V gene is TRBV7-9, the J gene TRBJ1-5, with D tentatively TRBD1 (6 bases). The V gene's germline CDR1 is SEHNR and CDR2 FQNEAQ (reference sequence). This CDR3 comprises 13 residues. V dropped 5 bases and J dropped 2 bases, with 7 bases sitting between them. The CDR3 region is CASSPGGNQPQHF. The DNA of the CDR3 is TGTGCCAGCAGCCCAGGGGGCAATCAGCCCCAGCATTTT.

The J gene is TRBJ2-1, the V gene TRBV2, with no clear D. The CDR3 has 14 residues. Between the trimmed V and J ends, which lost 6 bases and 3 bases, there was a span of 12 bases. Looked up from germline, CDR1 is SNHLY and CDR2 is FYNNEI. DNA of the CDR3: TGTGCCAGCAGCGGGCTCTTGAGCTACAATGAGCAGTTCTTC. Protein product: CASSGLLSYNEQFF.

The J gene is TRBJ2-7, the V gene TRBV19; D gene uncertain. The germline V and J ends were trimmed by 3 bases and 2 bases, with 14 bases remaining between them. The CDR3 sequence is 15 residues long. The germline V gene has CDR1 LNHDA and CDR2 SQIVND (reference sequence). CDR3 sequence: CASSISHSNTYEQYF. The CDR3 DNA is TGTGCCAGTAGTATTTCTCACTCAAACACCTACGAGCAGTACTTC.

Comments on this clone: Different DNA sequences within this sample yield the same CDR3. V usage is TRBV27 and J usage is TRBJ1-1, with a tentative D call TRBD1 (5 bases). V was clipped by 8 bases and J by 3 bases, with 13 bases between them. The CDR3 consists of 13 residues. CDR1 MNHEY and CDR2 SMNVEV come from the germline V gene (reference sequence). CDR3 sequence (DNA): TGTGCCAGCGGAAGGGGCCGGGACACTGAAGCTTTCTTT. Translated, it gives CASGRGRDTEAFF.

This clone was seen more than once but under ten times. J is TRBJ2-5 and V is TRBV4-3; 11 nucleotides agree with TRBD2. The V and J ends lost 3 bases and 5 bases, in that order; junction bases with no gene match: 11. Germline assignment: CDR1 LGHNA and CDR2 YSLEER. This CDR3 spans 17 amino acids. The chain's CDR3 is CASSQLLLAGGGETQYF. CDR3 bases: TGCGCCAGCAGCCAGTTACTGCTAGCGGGGGGCGGGGAGACCCAGTACTTC.

This chain joins TRBV7-8 and TRBJ2-5, with TRBD2 as a possible D gene (6 bases). The CDR3 has 14 amino acids. Trimming took 8 bases from V and 4 from J, leaving 17 bases between them. Germline assignment: CDR1 SGHVS and CDR2 FQNEAQ. The CDR3 sequence is CASSTPGGGETQYF. CDR3 DNA: TGTGCCAGCTCCACTCCCGGGGGAGGAGAGACCCAGTACTTC.

The rearrangement joins TRBV7-9 to TRBJ1-2; D not resolved. Germline loops: CDR1 SEHNR, CDR2 FQNEAQ (reference sequence). V was cut by 5 bases and J by 4 bases, with 17 bases left in between. The CDR3 consists of 15 residues. This CDR3 reads CASSPVGVEGYGYTF. CDR3 nucleotides: TGTGCCAGCAGCCCGGTAGGCGTTGAGGGCTATGGCTACACCTTC.

The J gene is TRBJ2-7, the V gene TRBV28; 8 positions agree with TRBD2. The CDR3 sequence is 15 residues long. After removal of 6 bases from V and 3 bases from J, the junction contained 10 bases not matched to a gene. CDR1 and CDR2 (germline): MDHEN, SYDVKM. The chain's CDR3 is CASSPGTSNGYEQYF. The CDR3 coding sequence is TGTGCCAGCAGCCCCGGGACTAGTAACGGCTACGAGCAGTACTTC.